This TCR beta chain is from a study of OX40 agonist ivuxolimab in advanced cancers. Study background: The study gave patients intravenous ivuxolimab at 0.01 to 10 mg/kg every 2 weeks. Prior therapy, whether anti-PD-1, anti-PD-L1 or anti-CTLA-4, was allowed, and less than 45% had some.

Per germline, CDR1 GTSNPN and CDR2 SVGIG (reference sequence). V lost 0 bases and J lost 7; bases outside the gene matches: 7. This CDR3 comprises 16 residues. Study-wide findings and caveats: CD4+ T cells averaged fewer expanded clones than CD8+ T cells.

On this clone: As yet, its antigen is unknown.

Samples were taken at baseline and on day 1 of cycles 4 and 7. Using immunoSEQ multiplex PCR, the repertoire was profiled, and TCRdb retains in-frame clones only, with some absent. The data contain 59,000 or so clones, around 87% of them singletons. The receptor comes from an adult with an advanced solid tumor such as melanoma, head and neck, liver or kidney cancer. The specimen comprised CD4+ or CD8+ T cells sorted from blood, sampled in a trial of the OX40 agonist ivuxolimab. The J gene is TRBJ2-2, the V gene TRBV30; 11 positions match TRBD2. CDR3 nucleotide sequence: TGTGCCTGGAGTGTAACTAGCGGGGGAGTCGGCGGGGAGCTGTTTTTT. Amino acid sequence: CAWSVTSGGVGGELFF.